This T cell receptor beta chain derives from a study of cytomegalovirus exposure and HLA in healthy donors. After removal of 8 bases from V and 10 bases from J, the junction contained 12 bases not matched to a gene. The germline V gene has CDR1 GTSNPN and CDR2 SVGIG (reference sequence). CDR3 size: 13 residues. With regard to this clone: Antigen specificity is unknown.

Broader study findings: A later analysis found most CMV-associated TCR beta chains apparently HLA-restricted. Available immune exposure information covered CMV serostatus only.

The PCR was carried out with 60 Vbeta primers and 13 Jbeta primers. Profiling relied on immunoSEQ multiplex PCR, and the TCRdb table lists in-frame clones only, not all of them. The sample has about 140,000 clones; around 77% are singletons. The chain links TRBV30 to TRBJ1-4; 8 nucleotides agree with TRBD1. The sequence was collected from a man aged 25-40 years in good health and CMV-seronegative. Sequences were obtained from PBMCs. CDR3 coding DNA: TGTGCCGCATCCCGGGGACAGGCTGGAAAACTGTTTTTT. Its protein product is CAASRGQAGKLFF.